This record looks at one T cell receptor beta chain sequence and its context. This clonotype has a count of ten or more. Its antigen specificity is not known. Base-call qualities are not available, and no considerably larger clone is one nucleotide away. The record originates from a study of blood T cells in healthy people across ages (dated by TCRdb to the mid-2010s). Background for the entire study: In model experiments, template switching captured about one uniquely barcoded TCR beta cDNA molecule for every two T cells. Using deep sequencing normalized with unique cDNA molecular identifiers, the study measured how TCR beta repertoire diversity changes with age. The donors were split into four age groups: young (average 16 years), middle-aged (39), aged (over 55) and long-lived (approximately 89). Donors of different ages were randomly distributed across sequencing lanes to avoid experimental bias. The study analyzed two additional independent replicas of 1 million unique cDNA reads from the same blood draw for two donors, one aged 18 to 30 and one aged 80 or older. Overall results and qualifications from the work: Total diversity estimates from one million sequenced T cells were considered lower bounds and underestimates. Bulk unsorted PBMC profiling prevented conclusive comparison of naive and antigen-experienced compartments. Compared with the aged group, the long-lived group had more naive CD4+ T cells, fewer expanded clones and increased TCR diversity, a pattern suggesting age selection. There was a strong correlation between observed TCR beta diversity and the percentage of naive T cells measured by flow cytometry. Because the CMV infection status of the donors was unknown, age-related changes in expanded clonotypes may potentially have been confounded. As age increased, observed TCR beta diversity per million T cells dropped in a roughly linear way, and a significant reduction was already evident by age about 40.

Donors were 30 to 45 systemically healthy Caucasian individuals from Russia aged roughly 6 to 100 years. Each donor gave roughly 9.5 milliliters of peripheral blood, collected into EDTA-treated Vacutainer tubes. Ficoll-Paque density-gradient centrifugation was used to isolate PBMCs, with at least 6 million per sample. Trizol reagent was used to extract total RNA from the PBMCs, yielding at least 5 micrograms per sample. The percentages of naive CD45RAhigh/CD27high T cells were determined by flow cytometry on a PBMC aliquot from every donor. The library was prepared using 5' RACE. The sample was run on an Illumina HiSeq 2500. A second PCR of roughly 7 to 12 cycles was performed with a sample-barcoded 5' primer and a J-beta primer mix. Each TCR beta cDNA molecule received a unique molecular identifier from a template-switch 5' adaptor carrying 12 random nucleotides. Each sample yielded at least 3 million CDR3-containing paired-end reads. First-strand cDNA was synthesized from all RNA with the Mint cDNA synthesis kit, primed by a TRBC-specific oligonucleotide. Following uracil-DNA glycosylase treatment, all cDNA underwent a first 18-cycle PCR with the universal primers M1SS and BC2_uni_R. In the source study's methods: Each sample was normalized by randomly selecting 1 million high-quality reads, each carrying a distinct molecular identifier. Instead of being binned into consensus sequences, reads that shared molecular identifiers were thrown out. MiTCR, run with a Q25 quality threshold and the strictest error-elimination algorithm, handled CDR3 identification, clonotype clustering and error correction. Lower-bound total TCR beta diversity was estimated with a nonparametric unseen species model using Euler transformation. TCRdb took the public reads, trimmed them with fastp at Q25, ran MiXCR for clone calling and kept in-frame beta chains. Rows with one shared CDR3 protein collapse into an entry with the most common genes and DNA. TCRdb, rather than the study authors, made the V and J calls. The sample table holds 1.5 million to 2 million distinct CDR3 sequences, of which around 35% were seen once. The biggest ten clones account for around 11% of the sample.

V gives up 0 bases and J gives up 6 bases, and the segment between their germline ends measures 12 bases. Its CDR3 holds 13 amino acids, cysteine through phenylalanine. Kept here is only the CDR3 DNA, which spans 39 bases and is read in frame from base 1. In the germline V gene, CDR1 corresponds to SQVTM and CDR2 to ANQGSEA. This clonotype originated in a woman aged 25 to 39 in good health. Sequencing input: blood. The chain is encoded by TRBV29-1 joined to TRBJ2-7; TRBD2 is a possible D gene, resting on 5 matching bases. In nucleotide form, the sequence is TGCAGCGTTGAAGACGGGAAGGACGCCGAGCAGTACTTC. Translated, it gives CSVEDGKDAEQYF.